This TCR beta chain stems from a study of blood T cells in healthy people across ages. The use of a sample-barcoded 5' primer and a J-beta primer mix characterized a second PCR of about 7 to 12 cycles. TCRdb used MiXCR to reprocess the 5' RACE reads, holding one entry per CDR3 protein. The sample consists of roughly 1.6 million distinct CDR3 sequences, 30% to 40% of them appearing once. This clonotype was seen a few times. What it recognizes is unknown. Broader study findings: Estimates of diversity drawn from one million T cells were considered underestimates. With age, beta diversity per million T cells declined roughly linearly, significantly by 30 to 40.

Sequencing input: blood. The origin of this receptor is a young woman in good health.

CDR3 DNA: TGTGCCACCAGTGATTCCCCCAGGGTCTCGAACACCGGGGAGCTGTTTTTT. It yields the protein CATSDSPRVSNTGELFF. The chain combines TRBV24-1 with TRBJ2-2; weak D call: TRBD1 (5 bases). From germline, CDR1 is KGHDR and CDR2 SFDVKD. The CDR3 runs to 17 residues. V was shortened by 2 bases and J by 0 bases, with 12 bases between the two germline ends.